Included here is one T cell receptor beta chain sequence, with context. Its target is not known. This record belongs to a study of cytomegalovirus exposure and HLA in healthy donors. Overall study results and limits: High specificity and sensitivity for cytomegalovirus status were reported for the classifier.

The PCR made use of 60 Vbeta and 13 Jbeta primers. Here immunoSEQ multiplex PCR was the method, and the copy in TCRdb shows in-frame clones only, minus some. The sample records about 150,000 clones, 76% being singletons. This CDR3 contains 15 residues. Trimming removed 5 bases from V and 8 bases from J; junction bases left unmatched: 10. Germline loops: CDR1 LNHDA, CDR2 SQIVND (reference sequence). The gene calls are TRBV19 and TRBJ2-1, with TRBD1 matching 9 bases. The specimen sequenced was PBMCs. The clonotype was recovered from a male donor in good health and CMV-seronegative. CDR3 bases: TGTGCCAGTAGTCCGGGACAGGGTGCGTTCGATGAGCAGTTCTTC. It translates to CASSPGQGAFDEQFF.